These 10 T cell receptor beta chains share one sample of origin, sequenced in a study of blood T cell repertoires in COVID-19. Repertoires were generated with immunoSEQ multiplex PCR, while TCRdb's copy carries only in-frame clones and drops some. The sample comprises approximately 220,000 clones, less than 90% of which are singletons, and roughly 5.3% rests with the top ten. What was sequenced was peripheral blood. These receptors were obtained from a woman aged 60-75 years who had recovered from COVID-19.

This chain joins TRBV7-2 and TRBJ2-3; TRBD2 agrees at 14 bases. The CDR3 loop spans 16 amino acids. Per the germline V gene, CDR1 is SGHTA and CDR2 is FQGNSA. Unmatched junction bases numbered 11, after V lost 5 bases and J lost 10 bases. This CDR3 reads CASSTDRLAGGRAQYF. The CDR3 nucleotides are TGTGCCAGCAGCACAGACCGACTAGCGGGGGGGCGGGCGCAGTATTTT.

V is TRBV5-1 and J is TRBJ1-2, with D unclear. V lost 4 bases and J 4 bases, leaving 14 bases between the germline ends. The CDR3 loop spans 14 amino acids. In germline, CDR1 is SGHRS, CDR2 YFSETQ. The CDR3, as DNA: TGCGCCAGCAGCGGCGGGTCGGGTCTCTATGGCTACACCTTC. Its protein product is CASSGGSGLYGYTF.

In nucleotides, the CDR3 is TGTGCCTGGGGAACCAGGTACCAAGAGACCCAGTACTTC. Translated: CAWGTRYQETQYF. The chain combines TRBV30 with TRBJ2-5; no firm D call. Germline V gives CDR1 GTSNPN, CDR2 SVGIG (reference sequence). Trimming pared 5 bases from V and 0 bases from J, leaving 10 bases between. This CDR3 comprises 13 residues.

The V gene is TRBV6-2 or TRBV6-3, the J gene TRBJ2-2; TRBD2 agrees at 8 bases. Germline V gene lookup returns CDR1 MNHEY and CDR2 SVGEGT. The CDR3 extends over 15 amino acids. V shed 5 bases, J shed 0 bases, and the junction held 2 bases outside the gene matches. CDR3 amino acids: CASSALAANTGELFF. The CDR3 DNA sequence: TGTGCCAGCAGTGCACTAGCGGCGAACACCGGGGAGCTGTTTTTT.

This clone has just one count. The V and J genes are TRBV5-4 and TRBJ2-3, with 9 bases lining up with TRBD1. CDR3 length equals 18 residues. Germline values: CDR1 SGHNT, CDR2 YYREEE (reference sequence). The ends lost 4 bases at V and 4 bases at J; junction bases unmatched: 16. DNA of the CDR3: TGTGCCAGCAGCGGAGAGGGGAAACAGGGGGCTGGAGCAGATACGCAGTATTTT. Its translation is CASSGEGKQGAGADTQYF. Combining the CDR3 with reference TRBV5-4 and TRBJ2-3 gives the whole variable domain ETGVTQSPTHLIKTRGQQVTLRCSSQSGHNTVSWYQQALGQGPQFIFQYYREEENGRGNFPPRFSGLQFPNYSSELNVNALELDDSALYLCASSGEGKQGAGADTQYFGPGTRLTVL.

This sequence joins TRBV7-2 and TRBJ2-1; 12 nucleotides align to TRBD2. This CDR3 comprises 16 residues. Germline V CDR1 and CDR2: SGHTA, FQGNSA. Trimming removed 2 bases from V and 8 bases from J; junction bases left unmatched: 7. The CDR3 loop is CASSLQPLAGGHEQFF. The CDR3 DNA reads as TGTGCCAGCAGCTTACAACCCCTAGCGGGGGGGCATGAGCAGTTCTTC. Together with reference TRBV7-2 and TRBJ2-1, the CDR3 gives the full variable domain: GAGVSQSPSNKVTEKGKDVELRCDPISGHTALYWYRQSLGQGLEFLIYFQGNSAPDKSGLPSDRFSAERTGGSVSTLTIQRTQQEDSAVYLCASSLQPLAGGHEQFFGPGTRLTVL.

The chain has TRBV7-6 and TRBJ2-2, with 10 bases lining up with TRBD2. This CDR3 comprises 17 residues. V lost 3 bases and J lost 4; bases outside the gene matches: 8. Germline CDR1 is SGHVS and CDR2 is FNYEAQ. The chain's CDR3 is CASSLWSGGAGTGELFF. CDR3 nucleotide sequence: TGTGCCAGCAGCTTGTGGAGCGGGGGGGCCGGCACCGGGGAGCTGTTTTTT. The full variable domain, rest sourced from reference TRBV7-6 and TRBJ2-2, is GAGVSQSPRYKVTKRGQDVALRCDPISGHVSLYWYRQALGQGPEFLTYFNYEAQQDKSGLPNDRFSAERPEGSISTLTIQRTEQRDSAMYRCASSLWSGGAGTGELFFGEGSRLTVL.

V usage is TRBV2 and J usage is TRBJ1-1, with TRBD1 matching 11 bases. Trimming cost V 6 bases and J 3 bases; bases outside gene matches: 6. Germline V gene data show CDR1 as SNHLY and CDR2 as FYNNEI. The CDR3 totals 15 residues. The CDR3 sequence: CASRGGQGADTEAFF. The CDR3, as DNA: TGTGCCAGCAGGGGCGGACAGGGGGCGGACACTGAAGCTTTCTTT.

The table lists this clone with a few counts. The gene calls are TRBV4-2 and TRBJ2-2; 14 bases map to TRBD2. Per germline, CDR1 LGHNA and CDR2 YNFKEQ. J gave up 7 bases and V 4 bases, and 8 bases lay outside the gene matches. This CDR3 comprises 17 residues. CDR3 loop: CASSRRLAGGQGGELFF. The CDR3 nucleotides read TGTGCCAGCAGCCGACGACTAGCGGGGGGGCAAGGCGGGGAGCTGTTTTTT.

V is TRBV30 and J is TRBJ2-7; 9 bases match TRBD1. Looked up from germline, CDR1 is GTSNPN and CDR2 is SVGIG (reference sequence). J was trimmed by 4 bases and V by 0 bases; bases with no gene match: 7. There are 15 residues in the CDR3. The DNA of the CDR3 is TGTGCCTGGAGTGTAGGGGACAGGGTATTGTACGAGCAGTACTTC. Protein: CAWSVGDRVLYEQYF.